A selection of T cell receptor beta chains follows, all from one sample in a study of blood T cells in healthy people across ages. Each CDR3 protein gets one entry after TCRdb re-called the 5' RACE reads with MiXCR. The sample lists around 1.5 million distinct CDR3 sequences; around two fifths were seen once. Sample: blood. The receptors originated from a woman aged 18-29 years in good health. Both conserved end residues are part of each CDR3. A D gene is named only where the DNA matches it firmly. Clone size appears in some rows only: once, few, many, or a class for an expanded clone.

J gene: TRBJ1-1; clone size: few; D gene: .; V gene: TRBV12-3/TRBV12-4; CDR3 DNA: TGTGCCAGCACCCTTCGGACGGCGAACACTGAAGCTTTCTTT; CDR3 protein: CASTLRTANTEAFF
J gene: TRBJ1-2; clone size: few; D gene: TRBD1; V gene: TRBV9; CDR3 DNA: TGTGCCAGCAGCGCGGAGACAGGGGGACGGGGCTACACCTTC; CDR3 protein: CASSAETGGRGYTF
J gene: TRBJ1-1; clone size: .; D gene: .; V gene: TRBV5-1; CDR3 DNA: TGCGCCAGCAGCGTCTCGGTGGGGCAGGGAACCCCTGAAGCTTTCTTT; CDR3 protein: CASSVSVGQGTPEAFF
J gene: TRBJ2-3; clone size: few; D gene: .; V gene: TRBV5-1; CDR3 DNA: TGCGCCAGCAGCCTACACGGGGGACTTACACAAGATACGCAGTATTTT; CDR3 protein: CASSLHGGLTQDTQYF
J gene: TRBJ2-5; clone size: .; D gene: .; V gene: TRBV10-3; CDR3 DNA: TGTGCCATCAGTGAGTACGGGGGAGCAAACAATGAGCAGTACTTC; CDR3 protein: CAISEYGGANNEQYF
J gene: TRBJ1-2; clone size: .; D gene: .; V gene: TRBV21-1; CDR3 DNA: TGTGCCAGCAACACCGCCGGGGGCTACACCTTC; CDR3 protein: CASNTAGGYTF
J gene: TRBJ2-7; clone size: .; D gene: .; V gene: TRBV30; CDR3 DNA: TGTGCCTGGAGCGCCGACAACTACGAGCAGTACTTC; CDR3 protein: CAWSADNYEQYF
J gene: TRBJ2-5; clone size: .; D gene: .; V gene: TRBV20-1; CDR3 DNA: TGCAGTGCTAGAGGAGTGGAAGAGACCCAGTACTTC; CDR3 protein: CSARGVEETQYF
J gene: TRBJ2-7; clone size: .; D gene: TRBD2; V gene: TRBV3-1; CDR3 DNA: TGTGCCAGCAGCCAGGCGGGAGTATTCTACGAGCAGTACTTC; CDR3 protein: CASSQAGVFYEQYF
J gene: TRBJ2-4; clone size: .; D gene: .; V gene: TRBV3-1; CDR3 DNA: TGTGCCAGCAGCCAAGACCTTCAGCTCGGCAAAAACATTCAGTACTTC; CDR3 protein: CASSQDLQLGKNIQYF
J gene: TRBJ2-1; clone size: .; D gene: TRBD2; V gene: TRBV7-3; CDR3 DNA: TGTGCCAGCAGCTCCACGACTAGCGGGGGGGGAGTCGAGCAGTTCTTC; CDR3 protein: CASSSTTSGGGVEQFF
J gene: TRBJ2-7; clone size: .; D gene: .; V gene: TRBV6-5; CDR3 DNA: TGTGCCAGTAGGAGTCAAAACTCCTACGAGCAGTACTTC; CDR3 protein: CASRSQNSYEQYF
J gene: TRBJ2-5; clone size: .; D gene: TRBD2; V gene: TRBV28; CDR3 DNA: TGTGCCAGCCGCCGTCGGGACTATTACGGCTCGGAGACCCAGTACTTC; CDR3 protein: CASRRRDYYGSETQYF
J gene: TRBJ2-5; clone size: .; D gene: .; V gene: TRBV6-2/TRBV6-3; CDR3 DNA: TGTGCCAGCAGTTACTTCCAGGCGGTTCTGGAGACCCAGTACTTC; CDR3 protein: CASSYFQAVLETQYF
J gene: TRBJ1-2; clone size: .; D gene: TRBD1; V gene: TRBV20-1; CDR3 DNA: TGCAGTGCAACGGACAGGGGGGACTATGGCTACACCTTC; CDR3 protein: CSATDRGDYGYTF
J gene: TRBJ1-6; clone size: .; D gene: .; V gene: TRBV11-2; CDR3 DNA: TGTGCCAGCAGCTTAACACCCTATAATTCACCCCTCCACTTT; CDR3 protein: CASSLTPYNSPLHF
J gene: TRBJ2-1; clone size: many; D gene: TRBD2; V gene: TRBV6-2/TRBV6-3; CDR3 DNA: TGTGCCAGCAGCCGGGAGGCCTACAATGAGCAGTTCTTC; CDR3 protein: CASSREAYNEQFF
J gene: TRBJ1-5; clone size: few; D gene: .; V gene: TRBV20-1; CDR3 DNA: TGCAGTGCCGGCGGGGGGAATGAGCCCCAGCATTTT; CDR3 protein: CSAGGGNEPQHF
J gene: TRBJ2-5; clone size: few; D gene: TRBD1; V gene: TRBV2; CDR3 DNA: TGTGCCAGCAGCGGCCGGATCGGGACAGAAGAGACCCAGTACTTC; CDR3 protein: CASSGRIGTEETQYF
J gene: TRBJ1-1; clone size: .; D gene: .; V gene: TRBV24-1; CDR3 DNA: TGTGCCACCAGTGACCTTTCCGAAGCTTTCTTT; CDR3 protein: CATSDLSEAFF
J gene: TRBJ2-3; clone size: .; D gene: TRBD2; V gene: TRBV20-1; CDR3 DNA: TGCAGTGTGCTGGGACTAGTTACAGATACGCAGTATTTT; CDR3 protein: CSVLGLVTDTQYF
J gene: TRBJ2-1; clone size: .; D gene: TRBD2; V gene: TRBV20-1; CDR3 DNA: TGCAGTGCCAGTAGCGGGAGTCCCTACAATGAGCAGTTCTTC; CDR3 protein: CSASSGSPYNEQFF
J gene: TRBJ2-1; clone size: few; D gene: .; V gene: TRBV20-1; CDR3 DNA: TGCAGTGCTAGATCAGACTCCTACAATGAGCAGTTCTTC; CDR3 protein: CSARSDSYNEQFF
J gene: TRBJ2-7; clone size: few; D gene: .; V gene: TRBV20-1; CDR3 DNA: TGCAGTGCTGAGTTAAACTACGAGCAGTACTTC; CDR3 protein: CSAELNYEQYF
J gene: TRBJ2-7; clone size: once; D gene: TRBD1; V gene: TRBV18; CDR3 DNA: TGTGCCAGCTCACCCCAGGGGGAAAGCTTCTACGAGCAGTACTTC; CDR3 protein: CASSPQGESFYEQYF
J gene: TRBJ1-4; clone size: .; D gene: .; V gene: TRBV30; CDR3 DNA: TGTGCCTGGCGTCCCCAGGCTAGAGAAAAACTGTTTTTT; CDR3 protein: CAWRPQAREKLFF
J gene: TRBJ1-2; clone size: .; D gene: TRBD1; V gene: TRBV7-2; CDR3 DNA: TGTGCCTGCAGTTCAAGGAAAGGGACAGGGGGCGTTTACTATGGCTACACCTTC; CDR3 protein: CACSSRKGTGGVYYGYTF
J gene: TRBJ2-3; clone size: few; D gene: TRBD1; V gene: TRBV18; CDR3 DNA: TGTGCCAGCTCACCAACCGGGACAGGGTCACCAGATACGCAGTATTTT; CDR3 protein: CASSPTGTGSPDTQYF
J gene: TRBJ2-4; clone size: .; D gene: .; V gene: TRBV20-1; CDR3 DNA: TGCAGTGCTAGACTTCCGGGAGAGGCAGGGTCGCGAAGGCCCCTTAGGTCCAAAAACATTCAGTACTTC; CDR3 protein: CSARLPGEAGSRRPLRSKNIQYF
J gene: TRBJ2-7; clone size: once; D gene: .; V gene: TRBV28; CDR3 DNA: TGTGCCAGCTGGCGAAGGACGGGCTCCTACGAGCAGTACTTC; CDR3 protein: CASWRRTGSYEQYF
J gene: TRBJ2-1; clone size: .; D gene: .; V gene: TRBV20-1; CDR3 DNA: TGCAGTGCTAGAGTTAGGGTGGAGAATGAGCAGTTCTTC; CDR3 protein: CSARVRVENEQFF
J gene: TRBJ1-4; clone size: few; D gene: .; V gene: TRBV10-3; CDR3 DNA: TGTGCCATCAGTGACTATCGAGGGGATAATGAAAAACTGTTTTTT; CDR3 protein: CAISDYRGDNEKLFF
J gene: TRBJ2-7; clone size: few; D gene: TRBD1; V gene: TRBV3-1; CDR3 DNA: TGTGCCAGCAGGCGACAGGGGGCTAACGAGCAGTACTTC; CDR3 protein: CASRRQGANEQYF
J gene: TRBJ2-3; clone size: .; D gene: TRBD2; V gene: TRBV5-1; CDR3 DNA: TGCGCCAGCAGCTTGTATCCGGCGCTAGCGGCAGATACGCAGTATTTT; CDR3 protein: CASSLYPALAADTQYF
J gene: TRBJ1-1; clone size: .; D gene: .; V gene: TRBV10-2; CDR3 DNA: TGCGCCAGCAGTGGGGCAGGAGAGCTTGAAGCTTTCTTT; CDR3 protein: CASSGAGELEAFF
J gene: TRBJ2-5; clone size: .; D gene: .; V gene: TRBV6-1; CDR3 DNA: TGTGCCAGCAGCCCTGGGGGCCGGTCCTACAATGAGCAGTACTTC; CDR3 protein: CASSPGGRSYNEQYF
J gene: TRBJ2-7; clone size: few; D gene: .; V gene: TRBV2; CDR3 DNA: TGTGCCAGCAGTGTGGCGGACGAGCAGTACTTC; CDR3 protein: CASSVADEQYF
J gene: TRBJ2-1; clone size: .; D gene: TRBD2; V gene: TRBV13; CDR3 DNA: TGTGCCAGCAGCTCACCGGGGACTACGTACAATGAGCAGTTCTTC; CDR3 protein: CASSSPGTTYNEQFF
J gene: TRBJ1-6; clone size: .; D gene: .; V gene: TRBV11-1; CDR3 DNA: TGTGCCAGCAGCCTCGCCGCGGGGGTTTCACCCCCCCACTTT; CDR3 protein: CASSLAAGVSPPHF
J gene: TRBJ2-4; clone size: .; D gene: .; V gene: TRBV3-1; CDR3 DNA: TGTGCCAGCAGCCGCCTCGGGGGAAACATTCAGTACTTC; CDR3 protein: CASSRLGGNIQYF
J gene: TRBJ2-1; clone size: few; D gene: .; V gene: TRBV20-1; CDR3 DNA: TGCAGTGCCCACCACCGGGACGTGCAGTTCTTC; CDR3 protein: CSAHHRDVQFF
J gene: TRBJ2-4; clone size: .; D gene: .; V gene: TRBV27; CDR3 DNA: TGTGCCAGCACCCTAAGAGTCGTGACCCCCGGGGCGGACATTCAGTACTTC; CDR3 protein: CASTLRVVTPGADIQYF
J gene: TRBJ2-7; clone size: few; D gene: .; V gene: TRBV27; CDR3 DNA: TGTGCCAGCAGTTTATCCCCGGTGTCTTACTCCTACGAGCAGTACTTC; CDR3 protein: CASSLSPVSYSYEQYF
J gene: TRBJ1-5; clone size: .; D gene: .; V gene: TRBV20-1; CDR3 DNA: TGCAGTGCTAGAGGGGTAGGAGCCAGCAATCAGCCCCAGCATTTT; CDR3 protein: CSARGVGASNQPQHF
J gene: TRBJ2-3; clone size: .; D gene: TRBD2; V gene: TRBV12-3/TRBV12-4; CDR3 DNA: TGTGCCAGCAGTTTTCTACTAGCGGGAGAATTGACAGATACGCAGTATTTT; CDR3 protein: CASSFLLAGELTDTQYF
J gene: TRBJ1-1; clone size: .; D gene: TRBD1; V gene: TRBV7-8; CDR3 DNA: TGTGCCAGCAGCTTTCGCCGGGGACAGCCTAACACTGAAGCTTTCTTT; CDR3 protein: CASSFRRGQPNTEAFF
J gene: TRBJ2-1; clone size: .; D gene: TRBD2; V gene: TRBV7-9; CDR3 DNA: TGTGCCAGCAGCCCCAAATCATCTAGCGGGGTTAACAATGAGCAGTTCTTC; CDR3 protein: CASSPKSSSGVNNEQFF
J gene: TRBJ2-7; clone size: many; D gene: TRBD2; V gene: TRBV4-1; CDR3 DNA: TGCGCCAGCAGCCAACCTACTAGCGGGAGCCCCTACGAGCAGTACTTC; CDR3 protein: CASSQPTSGSPYEQYF
J gene: TRBJ2-3; clone size: .; D gene: .; V gene: TRBV20-1; CDR3 DNA: TGCAGTGCTGGGGAGGGGGAGGACGACACAGATACGCAGTATTTT; CDR3 protein: CSAGEGEDDTDTQYF
J gene: TRBJ1-1; clone size: .; D gene: TRBD1; V gene: TRBV6-1; CDR3 DNA: TGTGCCAGCAGTGACGCAGGGGGTGCCACTGAAGCTTTCTTT; CDR3 protein: CASSDAGGATEAFF
J gene: TRBJ2-1; clone size: few; D gene: TRBD1; V gene: TRBV5-1; CDR3 DNA: TGCGCCAGCAGCTTAGGACAGGGATTTGAGCAGTTCTTC; CDR3 protein: CASSLGQGFEQFF
J gene: TRBJ2-3; clone size: .; D gene: .; V gene: TRBV2; CDR3 DNA: TGTGCCAGCAGTGAAACGGGGGCCTACACAGATACGCAGTATTTT; CDR3 protein: CASSETGAYTDTQYF
J gene: TRBJ2-7; clone size: .; D gene: .; V gene: TRBV6-1; CDR3 DNA: TGTGCCAGCAACCCGAAGACGGGGATGGGGCACGAGCAGTACTTC; CDR3 protein: CASNPKTGMGHEQYF
J gene: TRBJ2-3; clone size: few; D gene: .; V gene: TRBV12-3/TRBV12-4; CDR3 DNA: TGTGCCAGCCGAAGAGCGGGTAGTACAGATACGCAGTATTTT; CDR3 protein: CASRRAGSTDTQYF
J gene: TRBJ1-2; clone size: .; D gene: .; V gene: TRBV27; CDR3 DNA: TGTGCCAGCAGTTTGGATCTGAGGGGTGGCTACACCTTC; CDR3 protein: CASSLDLRGGYTF
J gene: TRBJ2-3; clone size: .; D gene: TRBD2; V gene: TRBV4-1; CDR3 DNA: TGCGCCAGCAGCCAAGATCGCACTAGCGGGACAGATACGCAGTATTTT; CDR3 protein: CASSQDRTSGTDTQYF
J gene: TRBJ2-5; clone size: .; D gene: .; V gene: TRBV4-1; CDR3 DNA: TGCGCCAGCAGCCAAGGACAGGCCAGGCAAGAGACCCAGTACTTC; CDR3 protein: CASSQGQARQETQYF
J gene: TRBJ1-2; clone size: .; D gene: TRBD1; V gene: TRBV27; CDR3 DNA: TGTGCCAGCGCCATAACCGGGACAGACTTACTAGGAGGCTACACCTTC; CDR3 protein: CASAITGTDLLGGYTF
J gene: TRBJ2-7; clone size: few; D gene: .; V gene: TRBV5-6; CDR3 DNA: TGTGCCAGCAGCTTGGATGGCAGGGTCCCCAGGAACTACGAGCAGTACTTC; CDR3 protein: CASSLDGRVPRNYEQYF